A single T cell receptor (beta chain) is shown here with its context. The data stem from a study of blood T cell repertoires in COVID-19. Across the whole study: The cDNA or gDNA used as material had been derived from T cells, B-cell-depleted T cells, or PBMCs.

TCRdb's table, derived via immunoSEQ multiplex PCR, lists solely in-frame clones and lacks some. The sample gives around 260,000 clones, 70% to 90% of which show up once; 0.75% to 0.95% is in the top ten. CDR3 size: 16 residues. V was cut by 6 bases and J by 7 bases, with 22 bases left in between. Germline lookup yields CDR1 LNHDA and CDR2 SQIVND (reference sequence). This sequence was found in a human donor with COVID-19, enrolled during active disease. The donor label of this sample is uncertain. V gene TRBV19 combines with J gene TRBJ1-5; maybe TRBD1 (6 bases). Specimen: peripheral blood. CDR3 loop: CASSLGRGGAGQPQHF. The CDR3 DNA follows: TGTGCCAGTAGCCTTGGGCGGGGGGGCGCGGGCCAGCCCCAGCATTTT.